These 6 T cell receptor beta chains share one sample of origin, sequenced in a study of CD8 T cells in Susac syndrome. RNA totalling about 0.5 to 1 ug underwent reverse transcription with random hexamers. TCRdb re-derived calls from the immunoSEQ multiplex PCR reads in MiXCR, one entry per CDR3 protein. The sample records 250,000 to 300,000 distinct CDR3 sequences, 89% being singletons. The specimen sequenced was CD8+ T cells from PBMCs. These receptors originate from a human donor with multiple sclerosis.

V gene TRBV25-1 combines with J gene TRBJ1-1; weak D call: TRBD1 (5 bases). Per the germline V gene, CDR1 is MGHDK and CDR2 is SYGVNS. V was pared by 1 base and J by 6 bases, with 12 bases between. The CDR3 consists of 14 residues. The chain's CDR3 is CASSEWGGSAEAFF. As DNA, the CDR3 is TGTGCCAGCAGTGAATGGGGGGGGAGCGCTGAAGCTTTCTTT.

The CDR3 reads CSAVGTSGSYNEQFF. CDR3 DNA: TGCAGTGCTGTCGGGACTAGCGGCTCCTACAATGAGCAGTTCTTC. The chain is built from TRBV20-1 and TRBJ2-1, with 11 bases identical to TRBD2. The V gene end was trimmed by 5 bases and the J gene end by 0 bases; junction bases not matched to a gene: 3. Germline V gene data show CDR1 as DFQATT and CDR2 as SNEGSKA (reference sequence). This CDR3 region has 15 residues.

This chain uses TRBV12-3 or TRBV12-4 with TRBJ2-3; unclear D gene. V was shortened by 1 base and J by 3 bases, with 8 bases between the two germline ends. The CDR3 runs to 14 residues. The CDR3 is CASSLEAKTDTQYF. Here the CDR3 DNA reads TGTGCCAGCAGTTTAGAGGCTAAAACAGATACGCAGTATTTT.

The rearrangement uses TRBV20-1 and TRBJ2-5; D perhaps matches TRBD2 (6 bases). CDR1 and CDR2 from the germline V gene are DFQATT and SNEGSKA (reference sequence). This CDR3 is built from 14 residues. Trimming cost V 6 bases and J 0 bases, with 14 bases left between them. DNA for the CDR3: TGCAGTGCCCTCCTTGGGAGGAACCAAGAGACCCAGTACTTC. Translation gives CSALLGRNQETQYF.

V gene TRBV13 combines with J gene TRBJ2-2, with 7 bases fitting TRBD2. CDR3 size: 14 residues. The germline V gene has CDR1 PRHDT and CDR2 FYEKMQ (reference sequence). Trimming removed 3 bases from V and 7 bases from J; junction bases left unmatched: 5. CDR3 sequence: CASSFGGGNGELFF. CDR3 bases: TGTGCCAGCAGCTTTGGCGGGGGTAACGGGGAGCTGTTTTTT.

The chain has TRBV13 and TRBJ1-4; possible D gene TRBD1, 6 bases. Looked up from germline, CDR1 is PRHDT and CDR2 is FYEKMQ (reference sequence). V gave up 5 bases and J gave up 7 bases, with 14 bases separating them. The CDR3 sequence is 14 residues long. The CDR3 DNA follows: TGTGCCAGCAGCCCCCGTGGGGGGCTTGAAAAACTGTTTTTT. Encoded protein: CASSPRGGLEKLFF.